The clone carrying this TCR beta chain was seen only once. This record belongs to a study of technical replicates of blood from a handful of donors. This CDR3 spans 13 amino acids. V dropped 2 bases and J dropped 4 bases, with 6 bases sitting between them. The germline CDR1 and CDR2 sequences are LNHDA and SQIVND (reference sequence). Measured with immunoSEQ multiplex PCR; TCRdb has only the in-frame clones, and not every one. The sample contains approximately 76,000 clones, approximately 97% of which appear only once. Sequenced: T cells isolated from PBMCs. The rearrangement joins TRBV19 to TRBJ1-3; D is undetermined. This TCR was recovered from a human donor in good health. CDR3 nucleotides: TGTGCCAGTAGTATACGCCGGGGAAACACCATATATTTT. It specifies CASSIRRGNTIYF.